This TCR beta chain comes out of a study of blood T cells in healthy people across ages. Across the study: The capture of about one barcoded beta molecule per two T cells was achieved by template switching.

The draw of peripheral blood yielded ten milliliters from each donor. PBMCs numbering at least 6 million were isolated per sample. Then a second PCR, running roughly 6 to 12 cycles, was carried out with a sample-barcoded 5' primer and a J-beta primer mix. A single record per CDR3 protein comes from TCRdb applying MiXCR to the 5' RACE reads. The sample contains about 780,000 distinct CDR3 sequences, 46% of which appear only once. CDR1 DFQATT and CDR2 SNEGSKA come from the germline V gene (reference sequence). V gave up 5 bases and J gave up 7 bases, with 17 bases separating them. The CDR3 is made up of 13 amino acids.

The TCR sequence derives from a man older than 75 in good health. The chain has TRBV20-1 and TRBJ1-1; D uncertain. Source material: blood. CDR3 residues: CSAPRQVEGEAFF. CDR3 DNA sequence: TGCAGTGCTCCGAGGCAGGTTGAGGGTGAAGCTTTCTTT.